This T cell receptor beta chain was documented in a study of blood T cell repertoires in COVID-19. Study overall: Sources were T cells, B-cell-depleted T cells, or PBMCs; the material itself was cDNA or gDNA.

Original methodology: From reference gene primer amplification, estimates of nucleated cell counts were derived. This table comes from immunoSEQ multiplex PCR, and its TCRdb copy is limited to in-frame clones, with some not included. D and trimming come from the DNA, and the V and J calls and clone size come from that table. The sample contains hundreds of thousands of clones, 88% of which appear only once. From germline, CDR1 is DFQATT and CDR2 SNEGSKA (reference sequence). After removal of 3 bases from V and 5 bases from J, the junction contained 9 bases not matched to a gene. CDR3 length equals 14 residues.

This receptor was obtained from a woman in her forties or fifties with COVID-19, enrolled during active disease. Sequencing used peripheral blood. V usage is TRBV20-1 and J usage is TRBJ1-2, with 7 bases matching TRBD1. The CDR3 spells CSASGGQMTYGYTF. Here the CDR3 DNA reads TGCAGTGCTAGTGGGGGACAGATGACTTATGGCTACACCTTC.